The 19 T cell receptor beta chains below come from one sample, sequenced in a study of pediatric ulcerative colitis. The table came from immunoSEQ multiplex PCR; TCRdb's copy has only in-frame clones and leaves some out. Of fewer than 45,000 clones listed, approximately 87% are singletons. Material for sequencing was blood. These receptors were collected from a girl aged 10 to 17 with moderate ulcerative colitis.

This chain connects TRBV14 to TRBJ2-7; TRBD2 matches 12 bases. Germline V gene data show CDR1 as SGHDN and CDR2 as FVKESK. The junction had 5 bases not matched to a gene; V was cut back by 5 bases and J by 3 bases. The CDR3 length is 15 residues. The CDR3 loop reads CASSMWTSGNYEQYF. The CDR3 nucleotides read TGTGCCAGCAGCATGTGGACTAGCGGGAACTACGAGCAGTACTTC.

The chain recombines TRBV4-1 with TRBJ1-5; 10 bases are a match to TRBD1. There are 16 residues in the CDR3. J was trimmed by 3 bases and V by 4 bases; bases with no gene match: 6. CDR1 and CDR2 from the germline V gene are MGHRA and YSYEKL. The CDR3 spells CASSRDRGLINQPQHF. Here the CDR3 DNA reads TGCGCCAGCAGCCGAGACAGGGGGCTCATCAATCAGCCCCAGCATTTT.

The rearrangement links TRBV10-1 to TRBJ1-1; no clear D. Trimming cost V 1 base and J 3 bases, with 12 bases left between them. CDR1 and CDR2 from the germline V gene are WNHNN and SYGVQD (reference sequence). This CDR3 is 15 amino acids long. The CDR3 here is CASSELGLGDTEAFF. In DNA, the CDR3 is TGCGCCAGCAGTGAGTTGGGCCTGGGCGACACTGAAGCTTTCTTT.

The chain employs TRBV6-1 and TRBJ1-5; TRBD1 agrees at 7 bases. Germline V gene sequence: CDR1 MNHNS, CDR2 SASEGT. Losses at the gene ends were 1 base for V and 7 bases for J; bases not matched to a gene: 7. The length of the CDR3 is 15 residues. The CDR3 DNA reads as TGTGCCAGCAGTGAAGAAGCACAGGGGAGACAGCCCCAGCATTTT. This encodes CASSEEAQGRQPQHF.

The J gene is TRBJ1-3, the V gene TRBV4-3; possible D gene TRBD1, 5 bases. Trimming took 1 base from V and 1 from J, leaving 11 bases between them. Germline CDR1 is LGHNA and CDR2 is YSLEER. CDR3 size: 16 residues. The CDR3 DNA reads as TGCGCCAGCAGCCAAGTTAGACGGACATCTGGAAACACCATATATTTT. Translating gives CASSQVRRTSGNTIYF.

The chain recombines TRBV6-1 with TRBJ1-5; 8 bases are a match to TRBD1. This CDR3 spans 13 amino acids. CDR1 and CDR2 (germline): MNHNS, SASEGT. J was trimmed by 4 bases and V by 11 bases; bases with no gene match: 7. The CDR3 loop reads CAGTGDPNQPQHF. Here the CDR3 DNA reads TGTGCCGGGACAGGAGACCCTAATCAGCCCCAGCATTTT.

The CDR3 region has the DNA TGTGCCAGCAGCTTAGAGGGGAGCATACTTAATTCACCCCTCCACTTT. Translated: CASSLEGSILNSPLHF. The rearrangement links TRBV7-2 to TRBJ1-6; tentative D call: TRBD1 (5 bases). There are 16 residues in the CDR3. The germline gives CDR1 SGHTA, CDR2 FQGNSA. V was trimmed by 1 base and J by 6 bases, leaving 13 bases between them.

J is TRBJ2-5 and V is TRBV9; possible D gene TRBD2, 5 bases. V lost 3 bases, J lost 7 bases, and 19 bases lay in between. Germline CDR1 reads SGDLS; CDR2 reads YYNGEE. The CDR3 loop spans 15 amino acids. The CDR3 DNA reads TGTGCCAGCAGCGGCGCGGCGGGCCCCGAAGGGACCCAGTACTTC. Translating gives CASSGAAGPEGTQYF.

CDR3 protein: CASSFQEGYEQYF. Written as DNA, the CDR3 is TGTGCCAGCAGCTTTCAGGAGGGCTACGAGCAGTACTTC. This chain links TRBV28 with TRBJ2-7; D is possibly TRBD2 (6 bases). The germline V gene encodes CDR1 MDHEN and CDR2 SYDVKM. The CDR3 consists of 13 residues. V lost 6 bases to trimming and J lost 3 bases, with 12 bases between them.

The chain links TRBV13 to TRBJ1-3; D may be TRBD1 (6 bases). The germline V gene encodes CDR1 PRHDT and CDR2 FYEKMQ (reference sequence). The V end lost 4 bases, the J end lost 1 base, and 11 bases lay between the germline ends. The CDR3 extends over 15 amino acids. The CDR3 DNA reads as TGTGCCAGCAGCTCGGAGGGGGAGTCTGGAAACACCATATATTTT. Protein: CASSSEGESGNTIYF.

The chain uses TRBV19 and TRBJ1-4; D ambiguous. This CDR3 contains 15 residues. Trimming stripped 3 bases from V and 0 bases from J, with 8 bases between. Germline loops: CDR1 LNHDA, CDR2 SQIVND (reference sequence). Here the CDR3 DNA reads TGTGCCAGTAGTATGTTTCGGGCAACTAATGAAAAACTGTTTTTT. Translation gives CASSMFRATNEKLFF.

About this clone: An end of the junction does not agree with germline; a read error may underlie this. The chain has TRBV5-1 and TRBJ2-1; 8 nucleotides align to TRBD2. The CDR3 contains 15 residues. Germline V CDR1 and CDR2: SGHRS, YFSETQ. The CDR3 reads CASSLSGTSDNEQFF. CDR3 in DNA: TGCGCCAGCAGCCTTAGCGGGACCTCCGACAATGAGCAGTTCTTC.

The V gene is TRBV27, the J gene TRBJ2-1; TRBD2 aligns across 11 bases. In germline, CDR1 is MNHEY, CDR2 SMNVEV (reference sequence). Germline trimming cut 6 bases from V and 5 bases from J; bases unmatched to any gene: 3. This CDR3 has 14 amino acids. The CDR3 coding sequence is TGTGCCAGCAGGTCGACTAGCGGGGACAATGAGCAGTTCTTC. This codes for CASRSTSGDNEQFF.

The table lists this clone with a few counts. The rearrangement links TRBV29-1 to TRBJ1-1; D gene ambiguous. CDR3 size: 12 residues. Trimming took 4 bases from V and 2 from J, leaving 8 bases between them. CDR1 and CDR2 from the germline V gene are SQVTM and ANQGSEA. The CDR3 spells CSVAVINTEAFF. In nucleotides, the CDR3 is TGCAGCGTTGCGGTAATAAACACTGAAGCTTTCTTT.

The CDR3 loop is CASSEAQGNYGYTF. DNA for the CDR3: TGTGCCAGCAGTGAAGCGCAGGGAAACTATGGCTACACCTTC. The chain uses TRBV2 and TRBJ1-2; D might be TRBD1 (5 bases). V was trimmed by 0 bases and J by 2 bases, leaving 7 bases between them. CDR3 length: 14 residues. Germline V gene lookup returns CDR1 SNHLY and CDR2 FYNNEI.

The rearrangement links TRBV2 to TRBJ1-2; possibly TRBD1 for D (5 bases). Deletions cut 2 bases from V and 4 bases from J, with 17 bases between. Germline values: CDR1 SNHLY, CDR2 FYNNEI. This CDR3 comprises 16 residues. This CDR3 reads CASSETRPIGAYGYTF. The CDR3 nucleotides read TGTGCCAGCAGTGAAACCCGTCCCATCGGGGCCTATGGCTACACCTTC.

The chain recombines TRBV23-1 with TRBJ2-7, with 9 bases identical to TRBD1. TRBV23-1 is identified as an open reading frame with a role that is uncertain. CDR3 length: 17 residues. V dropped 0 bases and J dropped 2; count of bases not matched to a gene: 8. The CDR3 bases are TGCGCCAGCAGTCAATCTAAATACCGGGACAGGGCCTACGAGCAGTACTTC. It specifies CASSQSKYRDRAYEQYF.

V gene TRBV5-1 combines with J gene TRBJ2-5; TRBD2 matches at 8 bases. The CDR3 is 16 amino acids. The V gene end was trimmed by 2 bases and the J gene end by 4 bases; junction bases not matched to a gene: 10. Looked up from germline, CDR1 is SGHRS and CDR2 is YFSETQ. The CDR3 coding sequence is TGCGCCAGCAGCTTTTGGACTAGCCTTGATATAGAGACCCAGTACTTC. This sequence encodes CASSFWTSLDIETQYF.

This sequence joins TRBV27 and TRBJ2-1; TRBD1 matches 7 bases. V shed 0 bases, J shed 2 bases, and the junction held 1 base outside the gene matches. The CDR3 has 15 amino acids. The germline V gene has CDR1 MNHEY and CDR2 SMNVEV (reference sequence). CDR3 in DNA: TGTGCCAGCAGTTTATCAGGGACAGCCTACAATGAGCAGTTCTTC. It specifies CASSLSGTAYNEQFF.